This is a list of T cell receptor beta chains from one sample in a study of blood T cell repertoires in COVID-19. Produced via immunoSEQ multiplex PCR; TCRdb's table is partial and in-frame only. The sample consists of some 250,000 clones, roughly 80% of them appearing once. The source material was peripheral blood. All receptors come from a young woman with acute or convalescent COVID-19. Each CDR3 is given with its conserved first and last residue. The order of the fields is J gene, V gene, clone size, D gene, CDR3 length, CDR3 protein, CDR3 DNA. D genes are given only for firm matches. Clone size, where shown, is once, few, many, or a class for clones that have expanded.

j_call: TRBJ2-7
v_call: TRBV7-2
clone_size: .
d_call: TRBD2
cdr3_length: 15
cdr3_aa: CASSPGLAEAYEQYF
cdr3_nt: TGTGCCAGCAGCCCCGGACTAGCGGAGGCCTACGAGCAGTACTTC

j_call: TRBJ1-4
v_call: TRBV7-6
clone_size: .
d_call: .
cdr3_length: 15
cdr3_aa: CASSKGRGSDEKLFF
cdr3_nt: TGTGCCAGCAGCAAAGGAAGGGGTAGTGATGAAAAACTGTTTTTT

j_call: TRBJ2-5
v_call: TRBV6-6
clone_size: .
d_call: TRBD2
cdr3_length: 19
cdr3_aa: CASSPLPRATSGSGETQYF
cdr3_nt: TGTGCCAGCAGTCCCCTCCCCCGCGCGACTAGCGGGTCGGGAGAGACCCAGTACTTC

j_call: TRBJ1-3
v_call: TRBV28
clone_size: .
d_call: .
cdr3_length: 13
cdr3_aa: CASSLAGDLTIYF
cdr3_nt: TGTGCCAGCAGTTTAGCGGGGGACCTAACCATATATTTT

j_call: TRBJ1-1
v_call: TRBV5-1
clone_size: .
d_call: .
cdr3_length: 13
cdr3_aa: CASSLERGAEAFF
cdr3_nt: TGCGCCAGCAGCTTGGAACGGGGTGCTGAAGCTTTCTTT

j_call: TRBJ2-7
v_call: TRBV27
clone_size: .
d_call: .
cdr3_length: 15
cdr3_aa: CASSPLREYSYEQYF
cdr3_nt: TGTGCCAGCAGCCCCTTGAGGGAATACTCCTACGAGCAGTACTTC

j_call: TRBJ2-7
v_call: TRBV6-2/TRBV6-3
clone_size: .
d_call: TRBD1
cdr3_length: 14
cdr3_aa: CASSPVQGTYEQYF
cdr3_nt: TGTGCCAGCAGCCCCGTACAGGGGACCTACGAGCAGTACTTC

j_call: TRBJ1-2
v_call: TRBV28
clone_size: once
d_call: TRBD1
cdr3_length: 15
cdr3_aa: CASSLYGQVTYGYTF
cdr3_nt: TGTGCCAGCAGTTTATACGGACAGGTGACTTATGGCTACACCTTC

j_call: TRBJ2-7
v_call: TRBV30
clone_size: .
d_call: TRBD1
cdr3_length: 12
cdr3_aa: CAYGQGAYEQYF
cdr3_nt: TGTGCCTACGGACAGGGGGCATACGAGCAGTACTTC

j_call: TRBJ2-1
v_call: TRBV7-2
clone_size: .
d_call: TRBD2
cdr3_length: 14
cdr3_aa: CASSLGGSYNEQFF
cdr3_nt: TGTGCCAGCAGCCTCGGGGGGTCCTACAATGAGCAGTTCTTC

j_call: TRBJ1-4
v_call: TRBV4-2
clone_size: .
d_call: TRBD1
cdr3_length: 14
cdr3_aa: CASSQGQGQEKLFF
cdr3_nt: TGTGCCAGCAGCCAGGGACAGGGGCAAGAAAAACTGTTTTTT

j_call: TRBJ2-7
v_call: TRBV4-3
clone_size: .
d_call: .
cdr3_length: 15
cdr3_aa: CASSQDLLEPYEQYF
cdr3_nt: TGCGCCAGCAGCCAAGATTTACTCGAACCATACGAGCAGTACTTC

j_call: TRBJ2-7
v_call: TRBV27
clone_size: .
d_call: TRBD2
cdr3_length: 15
cdr3_aa: CASSLGPSGSYEQYF
cdr3_nt: TGTGCCAGCAGTTTAGGTCCTAGCGGGAGCTACGAGCAGTACTTC

j_call: TRBJ1-5
v_call: TRBV18
clone_size: .
d_call: TRBD1
cdr3_length: 16
cdr3_aa: CASSPRSQGGNQPQHF
cdr3_nt: TGTGCCAGCTCACCGCGCTCACAGGGGGGCAATCAGCCCCAGCATTTT

j_call: TRBJ2-5
v_call: TRBV2
clone_size: once
d_call: TRBD2
cdr3_length: 14
cdr3_aa: CARSGTSGQETQYF
cdr3_nt: TGTGCCAGGTCCGGGACTAGCGGTCAAGAGACCCAGTACTTC